The present TCR beta chain was sequenced within a study of T-cell reconstitution after alpha-beta-depleted transplantation in children. This clonotype was detected only a few times. During its preparation, the TCRbeta library received unique molecular identifiers. MiXCR, run by TCRdb on the PCR reads, gives a single entry per CDR3 protein. The sample shows about 610,000 distinct CDR3 sequences, more than 20% of them seen only once. The TCR originated in a boy under three years old with Wiskott-Aldrich syndrome, due to receive a stem cell transplant. Material: PBMCs, obtained before TCRalphabeta/CD19-depleted stem cell transplant.

CDR3 bases: TGTGCCAGCAGTCAGGGAACAGGATCTGAGCAGTACTTC. Protein: CASSQGTGSEQYF. V and J are TRBV6-1 and TRBJ2-7; D is possibly TRBD1 (5 bases). This CDR3 contains 13 residues. Germline CDR1 is MNHNS and CDR2 is SASEGT. Trimming pared 5 bases from V and 7 bases from J, leaving 15 bases between.